This record covers a single TCR beta chain. V gave up 1 base and J gave up 4 bases; unmatched junction bases: 7. The germline V gene encodes CDR1 MGHRA and CDR2 YSYEKL. CDR3 length equals 15 residues. The data stem from a study of T cells after yellow fever vaccination. Turning to the study itself: Those fractions that held only low numbers of cells were prepared using the SMART-Seq v4 Ultra Low Input RNA kit.

TCRdb fed the 5' RACE reads into MiXCR, producing one record per CDR3 protein. Of some 240,000 distinct CDR3 sequences listed, 3% to 4% were seen once; the top ten hold around 3.2%. This TCR was sampled from a man aged 18 to 29 who received the YFV17D yellow fever vaccine. Sequenced material: CD4+ T cells sorted from PBMCs, taken 10 days after the yellow fever booster vaccination. The chain has TRBV4-1 and TRBJ2-7; 7 nucleotides line up with TRBD2. The CDR3 DNA reads TGCGCCAGCAGCCAAGTTAAAGCGGGGTCGTACGAGCAGTACTTC. It encodes CASSQVKAGSYEQYF.